This TCR beta chain came from a study of blood T cell repertoires in COVID-19. Study in general: The United States, Italy and Spain provided the acute and convalescent COVID-19 samples. From T cells, B-cell-depleted T cells, or PBMCs came the material, which was cDNA or gDNA.

The table came from immunoSEQ multiplex PCR; TCRdb's copy has only in-frame clones and leaves some out. The sample lists about 36,000 clones, about 77% occurring once. Material: peripheral blood. This TCR derives from a man aged 60 to 75 with acute or convalescent COVID-19.

This CDR3 reads CASSPISGRSNEQYF. CDR3 bases: TGTGCCAGCTCTCCGATTAGCGGGAGGTCAAACGAGCAGTACTTC. V gene TRBV18 combines with J gene TRBJ2-7; 10 bases agree with TRBD2. This CDR3 has 15 residues. V lost 6 bases and J lost 5; bases outside the gene matches: 10. In germline, CDR1 is KGHSH, CDR2 LQKENI.